The clone carrying this T cell receptor (beta chain) was recorded a few times. The antigen is undetermined. Germline is not matched at one junction end, which may reflect a read error. The CDR3 covers 16 residues. Germline CDR1 SGHNT, CDR2 YENEEA. From RNA transcripts, TCR beta CDR3 regions were amplified. Researchers ran a first-round RT-PCR on the TCR CDR3 using the HTBI primer set. TCRdb re-analysed the multiplex PCR reads in MiXCR, keeping a single row per CDR3 protein. The data show about 480,000 distinct CDR3 sequences, with roughly 14% seen just once and about 17% held by the top ten. This entry is derived from a study of T cells in Graves' hyperthyroidism and ophthalmopathy. As for the study in general: Peripheral blood was taken when the disease was first diagnosed, before any treatment began.

Study results and limitations: Separating ophthalmopathy from stable hyperthyroidism was achieved by a 13 V-J model.

This TCR was recovered from a woman between 18 and 30 years old with Graves' hyperthyroidism. Sequenced: blood. The chain is built from TRBV11-3 and TRBJ2-5, with 8 bases aligning to TRBD2. This chain's CDR3 is CASSDRGRQDQEAQYF. DNA for the CDR3: TGTGCCAGCAGCGACCGCGGGAGGCAGGACCAAGAGGCCCAGTACTTC.